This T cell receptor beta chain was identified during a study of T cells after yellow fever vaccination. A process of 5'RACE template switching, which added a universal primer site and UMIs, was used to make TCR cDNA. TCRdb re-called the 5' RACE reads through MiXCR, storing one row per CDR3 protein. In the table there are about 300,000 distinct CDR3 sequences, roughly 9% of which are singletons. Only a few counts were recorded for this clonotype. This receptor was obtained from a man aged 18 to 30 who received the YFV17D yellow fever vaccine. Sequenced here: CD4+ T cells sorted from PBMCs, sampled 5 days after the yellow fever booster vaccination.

The CDR3 spells CASSPPGPEGPEQYV. The CDR3 DNA is TGTGCCAGCAGCCCCCCCGGGCCAGAAGGTCCCGAGCAGTACGTC. The rearrangement links TRBV7-8 to TRBJ2-7; D is undetermined. The CDR3 runs 15 residues. V dropped 5 bases and J dropped 6 bases, with 20 bases sitting between them. Germline CDR1 SGHVS, CDR2 FQNEAQ.